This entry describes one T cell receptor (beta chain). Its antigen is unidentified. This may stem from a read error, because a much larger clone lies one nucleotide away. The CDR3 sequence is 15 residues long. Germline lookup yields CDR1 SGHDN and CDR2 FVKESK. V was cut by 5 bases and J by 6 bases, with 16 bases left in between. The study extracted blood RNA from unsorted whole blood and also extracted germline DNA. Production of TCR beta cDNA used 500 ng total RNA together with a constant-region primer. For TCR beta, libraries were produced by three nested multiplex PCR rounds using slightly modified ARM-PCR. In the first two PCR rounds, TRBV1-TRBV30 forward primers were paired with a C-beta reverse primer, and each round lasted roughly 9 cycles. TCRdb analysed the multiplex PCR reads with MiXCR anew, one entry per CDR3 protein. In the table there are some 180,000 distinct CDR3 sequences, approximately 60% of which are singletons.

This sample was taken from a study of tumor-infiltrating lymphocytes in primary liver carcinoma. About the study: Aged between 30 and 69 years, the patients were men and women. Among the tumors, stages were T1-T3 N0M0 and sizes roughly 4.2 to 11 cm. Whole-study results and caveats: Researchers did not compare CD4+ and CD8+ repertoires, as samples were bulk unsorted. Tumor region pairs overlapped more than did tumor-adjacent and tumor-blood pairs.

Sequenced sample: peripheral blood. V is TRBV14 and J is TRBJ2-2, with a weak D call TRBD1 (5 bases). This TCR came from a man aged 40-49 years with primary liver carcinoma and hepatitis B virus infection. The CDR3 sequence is CASSTIGASAGELFF. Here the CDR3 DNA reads TGTGCCAGCAGCACCATAGGGGCTTCGGCCGGGGAGCTGTTTTTT.